This entry features one TCR beta chain sequence. The data belong to a study of cytotoxic CD8 clonotypes in ibrutinib-treated CLL. Libraries were prepared by immunoSEQ multiplex PCR; TCRdb keeps only in-frame clonotypes and omits some of them. The sample yields 40,000 or so clones, nearly 70% seen once. The V end lost 8 bases, the J end lost 0 bases, and 8 bases lay between the germline ends. The CDR3 covers 13 residues. Germline V gene lookup returns CDR1 ENHRY and CDR2 SYGVKD. This clonotype was obtained from a human donor with chronic lymphocytic leukemia. The chain links TRBV10-3 to TRBJ1-3; no reliable D call. This specimen consisted of PBMCs, obtained after 12 months of ibrutinib treatment. CDR3 coding DNA: TGTGCCATCGAAGGGAGCTCTGGAAACACCATATATTTT. As protein: CAIEGSSGNTIYF.